What follows are 20 T cell receptor beta chains derived from one specimen sequenced in a study of identical twins. TCRdb itself ran the 5' RACE reads through MiXCR, one entry per CDR3 protein. The sample includes 450,000 or so distinct CDR3 sequences, 14% of them seen just once. These same records also appear under a second study, on yellow fever vaccine responses in identical twins.

The sequencing input was CD4+ T cells sorted from blood. The receptors originated from a woman aged 18 to 35 in good health.

This clonotype showed up just a few times. This chain uses TRBV20-1 with TRBJ2-7; D is undetermined. V lost 5 bases and J 3 bases, leaving 11 bases between the germline ends. There are 12 residues in the CDR3. In germline, CDR1 is DFQATT, CDR2 SNEGSKA (reference sequence). The CDR3 protein is CSALYVNYEQYF. The DNA for the CDR3 is TGCAGTGCTCTGTACGTGAACTACGAGCAGTACTTC.

The chain links TRBV20-1 to TRBJ2-7; D perhaps matches TRBD1 (8 bases). This CDR3 comprises 16 residues. The germline V gene has CDR1 DFQATT and CDR2 SNEGSKA (reference sequence). V was trimmed by 5 bases and J by 5 bases, leaving 25 bases between them. CDR3 sequence (DNA): TGCAGTGCTGACCATCTTGGACAGGGAGGGAAGAACGAGCAGTACTTC. Protein sequence: CSADHLGQGGKNEQYF.

This rearrangement joins TRBV5-1 to TRBJ2-4, with a possible D match to TRBD2 (6 bases). Germline V lookup: CDR1 SGHRS, CDR2 YFSETQ. The CDR3 runs to 18 residues. V lost 0 bases and J lost 0, with 16 bases in between. For the CDR3, the DNA is TGCGCCAGCAGCTTGGAAATGGGCGGGGACCTAGCCAAAAACATTCAGTACTTC. It is translated as CASSLEMGGDLAKNIQYF.

This clonotype was seen a few times. This sequence joins TRBV7-2 and TRBJ2-6; the D is unclear. Trimming took off 2 bases at V and 3 bases at J, with 8 bases between the two ends. Germline V gene data show CDR1 as SGHTA and CDR2 as FQGNSA. The CDR3 spans 15 residues. In nucleotides, the CDR3 is TGTGCCAGCAGCTTACCGTCACTTGGGGCCAACGTCCTGACTTTC. Residues: CASSLPSLGANVLTF.

This clonotype was detected ten times or more. Compared with germline, one end of the junction differs, possibly owing to a read error. The chain links TRBV20-1 to TRBJ1-1, with D uncertain. The CDR3 runs to 14 residues. CDR1 and CDR2 from the germline V gene are DFQATT and SNEGSKA (reference sequence). In nucleotides, the CDR3 is TGCAGTGCTAGAGACCTGGTGGTACTCCAGGCGGGTCTCTTT. Protein product: CSARDLVVLQAGLF.

This clonotype appeared many times. This chain joins TRBV6-2 or TRBV6-3 and TRBJ2-1; TRBD1 might be the D (6 bases). The ends were cut back, 9 bases at V and 4 bases at J, with 13 bases in the middle. This CDR3 has 13 amino acids. Germline CDR1 reads MNHEY; CDR2 reads SVGEGT. CDR3 DNA: TGTGCCAGTGCTAGCAGGGGTTACAATGAGCAGTTCTTC. Encoded protein: CASASRGYNEQFF.

This clonotype was detected only once. V gene TRBV12-3 or TRBV12-4 combines with J gene TRBJ2-5, with a weak D call TRBD1 (6 bases). V was clipped by 6 bases and J by 2 bases, with 13 bases between them. The CDR3 length is 14 residues. CDR3 protein: CASSHDRMQETQYF. The CDR3 coding sequence is TGTGCCAGCAGCCATGACAGGATGCAAGAGACCCAGTACTTC.

The CDR3 sequence is CASTLTGGGYGYTF. The CDR3 nucleotides are TGTGCCAGCACCCTGACAGGGGGCGGCTATGGCTACACCTTC. The chain has TRBV12-3 or TRBV12-4 and TRBJ1-2; 10 bases are a match to TRBD1. V dropped 7 bases and J dropped 4; count of bases not matched to a gene: 6. The CDR3 runs to 14 residues.

This clonotype was seen more than once but under ten times. The J gene is TRBJ1-1, the V gene TRBV3-1, with unresolved D. V lost 0 bases and J lost 5, with 13 bases in between. The germline V gene encodes CDR1 LGHDT and CDR2 YNNKEL (reference sequence). The CDR3 runs 15 residues. CDR3 sequence: CASSQDSRHATEAFF. The CDR3 DNA reads as TGTGCCAGCAGCCAAGATTCTCGGCACGCGACTGAAGCTTTCTTT.

At least ten counts were recorded for this clonotype. This chain uses TRBV3-1 with TRBJ1-1, with D possibly matching TRBD1 (5 bases). Deletions cut 2 bases from V and 7 bases from J, with 14 bases between. Germline V gene lookup returns CDR1 LGHDT and CDR2 YNNKEL (reference sequence). This CDR3 contains 14 residues. This CDR3 reads CASSQLGTAREAFF. The CDR3 nucleotides read TGTGCCAGCAGCCAACTTGGGACCGCTCGTGAAGCTTTCTTT.

This chain uses TRBV25-1 with TRBJ1-1, with D hard to call. V lost 4 bases to trimming and J lost 4 bases, with 10 bases between them. The germline V gene has CDR1 MGHDK and CDR2 SYGVNS. CDR3 length equals 13 residues. In DNA form, the CDR3 reads TGTGCCAGCAGTGTAGGCAGCCGCACTGAAGCTTTCTTT. Amino acids: CASSVGSRTEAFF.

The DNA of the CDR3 is TGCGCCAGCAGCCGCCGAATATCAGGGATAGGGCAGGATACGCAGTATTTT. Protein sequence: CASSRRISGIGQDTQYF. The rearrangement links TRBV4-3 to TRBJ2-3, with a tentative D call TRBD1 (5 bases). The CDR3 is made up of 17 amino acids. Germline loops: CDR1 LGHNA, CDR2 YSLEER. V lost 4 bases and J lost 6, with 23 bases in between.

In its sample, this clonotype was seen a few times. V is TRBV7-8 and J is TRBJ2-4; TRBD2 aligns across 11 bases. Germline assignment: CDR1 SGHVS and CDR2 FQNEAQ. With V trimmed by 4 bases and J by 4 bases, 6 bases remained unmatched. This CDR3 spans 16 amino acids. Here the CDR3 reads CASSSSRLAGKNIQYF. CDR3 nucleotide sequence: TGTGCCAGCAGCTCTTCGCGACTAGCGGGAAAAAACATTCAGTACTTC.

Many counts were recorded for this clonotype. The rearrangement links TRBV4-3 to TRBJ2-1; D may be TRBD2 (5 bases). This CDR3 region has 17 residues. Germline lookup yields CDR1 LGHNA and CDR2 YSLEER. V lost 0 bases and J 1 base, leaving 13 bases between the germline ends. The CDR3 nucleotides are TGCGCCAGCAGCCAAGACTTTAGCGCCTCTTCCTACAATGAGCAGTTCTTC. Protein product: CASSQDFSASSYNEQFF.

This clonotype was found many times. The chain carries TRBV7-2 and TRBJ2-7; 7 bases match TRBD2. J was trimmed by 2 bases and V by 5 bases; bases with no gene match: 6. The CDR3 length is 14 residues. Germline CDR1 SGHTA, CDR2 FQGNSA. CDR3 residues: CASSLERGAYEQYF. In DNA form, the CDR3 reads TGTGCCAGCAGCCTCGAGCGGGGAGCCTACGAGCAGTACTTC.

V and J are TRBV4-1 and TRBJ2-7; 7 bases align to TRBD1. The J segment lost 3 bases and the V segment lost 2 bases, leaving 13 bases of the junction unmatched. The germline V gene has CDR1 MGHRA and CDR2 YSYEKL. This CDR3 comprises 17 residues. CDR3 region: CASSQPTTGALSYEQYF. CDR3 nucleotides: TGCGCCAGCAGCCAACCTACAACAGGGGCGCTTAGCTACGAGCAGTACTTC.

A few counts support this clonotype. This rearrangement joins TRBV27 to TRBJ1-5; 7 bases line up with TRBD1. In germline, CDR1 is MNHEY, CDR2 SMNVEV (reference sequence). This CDR3 spans 15 amino acids. V lost 5 bases to trimming and J lost 6 bases; unmatched junction nucleotides: 10. The CDR3 coding sequence is TGTGCCAGCAGTCGCCAGACAGGGCCGAGTCAGCCCCAGCATTTT. Its translation is CASSRQTGPSQPQHF.

There are many counts of this clonotype. The rearrangement joins TRBV18 to TRBJ1-5; D call uncertain. This CDR3 has 12 amino acids. Germline V CDR1 and CDR2: KGHSH, LQKENI. Trimming stripped 8 bases from V and 4 bases from J, with 9 bases between. The CDR3 sequence is CASSPPNQPQHF. For the CDR3, the DNA is TGTGCCAGCAGTCCGCCGAATCAGCCCCAGCATTTT.

The rearrangement uses TRBV12-3 or TRBV12-4 and TRBJ1-1; a possible D gene is TRBD1 (6 bases). Between the trimmed V and J ends, which lost 7 bases and 1 base, there was a span of 13 bases. The CDR3 is 14 residues long. The CDR3 reads CASTRPRGNTEAFF. CDR3 DNA sequence: TGTGCCAGCACCCGTCCCAGGGGGAACACTGAAGCTTTCTTT.

The V gene is TRBV29-1, the J gene TRBJ2-3; 7 nucleotides agree with TRBD2. The CDR3 contains 13 residues. J was trimmed by 3 bases and V by 7 bases; bases with no gene match: 7. From germline, CDR1 is SQVTM and CDR2 ANQGSEA. CDR3: CSGQRGRTDTQYF. The CDR3 DNA reads as TGCAGCGGGCAGCGGGGAAGAACAGATACGCAGTATTTT.